A selection of T cell receptor beta chains follows, all from one sample in a study of shared clonotypes between healthy human individuals. TCRdb's table, derived via immunoSEQ multiplex PCR, lists solely in-frame clones and lacks some. The data hold 1.5 million to 2.5 million clones, with about 95% observed a single time. Sequenced material: naive CD8+ T cells sorted from blood. All receptors derive from a man younger than 30 in good health. The CDR3 runs from the conserved cysteine through the conserved F or W. The D gene is left open where the match is weak. Clone size appears in some rows only: once, few, many, or a class for an expanded clone.

v_gene	d_gene	j_gene	abundance	CDR3nt	CDR3aa
TRBV27	NA	TRBJ2-7	NA	TGTGCCAGCAGTTCCCACTCCTACGAGCAGTACTTC	CASSSHSYEQYF
TRBV27	NA	TRBJ1-2	NA	TGTGCCAGCAGTTTATTGGGGGGGCGCGATGGCTACACCTTC	CASSLLGGRDGYTF
TRBV5-5	NA	TRBJ1-1	NA	TGTGCCAGCAGCTTGCACAGGGAGGACACTGAAGCTTTCTTT	CASSLHREDTEAFF
TRBV6-1	TRBD2	TRBJ2-2	NA	TGTGCCAGCAGTGAAGAGGGCTGGCGGGAGGGGAACACCGGGGAGCTGTTTTTT	CASSEEGWREGNTGELFF
TRBV6-4	TRBD2	TRBJ2-1	NA	TGTGCCAGCAGTGACTCGGGTAGCGGGAGCCCTAATGAGCAGTTCTTC	CASSDSGSGSPNEQFF
TRBV4-1	NA	TRBJ2-2	NA	TGCGCCAGCAGCCAAGCGCTTGCTTACACCGGGGAGCTGTTTTTT	CASSQALAYTGELFF
TRBV19	NA	TRBJ1-2	NA	TGTGCCAGTAGTATAGATCGTGAGGGGCCCTATGGCTACACCTTC	CASSIDREGPYGYTF
TRBV7-9	NA	TRBJ2-7	NA	TGTGCCAGCAGCTTAGTACGGGGGAATAGCTACGAGCAGTACTTC	CASSLVRGNSYEQYF
TRBV11-2	NA	TRBJ1-6	NA	TGTGCCAGCAGCTTAGATCGGGGCTGGGGTAATAATTCACCCCTCCACTTT	CASSLDRGWGNNSPLHF
TRBV29-1	TRBD2	TRBJ2-7	NA	TGCAGCGTTTCAGGGCTAGCGGGTCGGCCCATCTACGAGCAGTACTTC	CSVSGLAGRPIYEQYF
TRBV29-1	NA	TRBJ2-1	NA	TGCAGCGTTGAGAGCTGGGGTGAGCAGTTCTTC	CSVESWGEQFF
TRBV6-1	TRBD2	TRBJ2-1	NA	TGTGCCAGCAGTTCTCTAGCGGGACCCTACAATGAGCAGTTCTTC	CASSSLAGPYNEQFF
TRBV27	TRBD1	TRBJ1-1	NA	TGTGCCAGCAGTCCCCTGACAGGGAGGAACACTGAAGCTTTCTTT	CASSPLTGRNTEAFF
TRBV10-2	NA	TRBJ1-1	few	TGCGCCAGCAGTGAGTCGTGGAACACTGAAGCTTTCTTT	CASSESWNTEAFF
TRBV7-9	TRBD1	TRBJ1-1	NA	TGTGCCAGCAGCTTAGCCGGGACAGGGGAAGGGGCTTTCTTT	CASSLAGTGEGAFF
TRBV5-4	TRBD1	TRBJ1-2	few	TGTGCCAGCAGCGGGGACAGGGGGAACTATGGCTACACCTTC	CASSGDRGNYGYTF
TRBV5-5	NA	TRBJ2-2	NA	TGTGCCAGCAGCTTGGAATCCTGGCAGGAGAACACCGGGGAGCTGTTTTTT	CASSLESWQENTGELFF
TRBV7-2	TRBD2	TRBJ2-7	NA	TGTGCCAGCAGCTCGGGACTAGCTGTCTACGAGCAGTACTTC	CASSSGLAVYEQYF
TRBV9	TRBD1	TRBJ2-7	NA	TGTGCCAGCAGCGTAGGACAGGGGATGGCCTACGAGCAGTACTTC	CASSVGQGMAYEQYF
TRBV5-6	NA	TRBJ1-6	NA	TGTGCCAGCAGCTCGGGCCCCAATTCACCCCTCCACTTT	CASSSGPNSPLHF
TRBV27	TRBD1	TRBJ2-7	NA	TGTGCCAGCAGCCTGAACCCCCCCGGGACAGGGATATCCTACGAGCAGTACTTC	CASSLNPPGTGISYEQYF
TRBV9	TRBD1	TRBJ2-2	NA	TGTGCCAGCAGCGTAGAAGGGACAGGGGGCGGGACCGGGGAGCTGTTTTTT	CASSVEGTGGGTGELFF
TRBV27	TRBD2	TRBJ2-5	NA	TGTGCCAGCAACCCCGGGACTAGCGGGGAGACCCAGTACTTC	CASNPGTSGETQYF
TRBV14	NA	TRBJ2-7	NA	TGTGCCAGCAGCCGCTCCGGAAGGGACCCCAAATACGAGCAGTACTTC	CASSRSGRDPKYEQYF
TRBV28	NA	TRBJ1-1	NA	TGTGCCAGTTTGGACGGACGAATGAACACTGAAGCTTTCTTT	CASLDGRMNTEAFF
TRBV4-1	TRBD1	TRBJ2-7	NA	TGCGCCAGCAGCCCGGGACAGGGCTCCGTCTACGAGCAGTACTTC	CASSPGQGSVYEQYF
TRBV27	NA	TRBJ2-1	NA	TGTGCCAGCAGTTTACATCCGGTTTCCTCGAGCTCCTACAATGAGCAGTTCTTC	CASSLHPVSSSSYNEQFF
TRBV7-9	TRBD1	TRBJ1-2	NA	TGTGCCAGCAGCTTAGGTATGGGGACAGGGCCAGGCTACACCTTC	CASSLGMGTGPGYTF
TRBV15	TRBD1	TRBJ1-1	once	TGTGCCACCAGCAGAGATGGCTCCCAAACGGACAGGGAAGGTACTGAAGCTTTCTTT	CATSRDGSQTDREGTEAFF
TRBV6-5	TRBD2	TRBJ2-5	NA	TGTGCCAGCAGTCCGACTAGCGGGGGGGGAGAGACCCAGTACTTC	CASSPTSGGGETQYF
TRBV11-2	NA	TRBJ2-3	once	TGTGCCAGCAGCTTAGGTGGTTGGGGGGCCGGGGCAGATACGCAGTATTTT	CASSLGGWGAGADTQYF
TRBV10-3	TRBD2	TRBJ2-1	NA	TGTGCCATCAGTGGACTAGCGGGAGACAATGAGCAGTTCTTC	CAISGLAGDNEQFF
TRBV27	TRBD1	TRBJ2-7	NA	TGTGCCAGCAGTCCCCCAGGGGGTTTCGCCTACGAGCAGTACTTC	CASSPPGGFAYEQYF
TRBV7-9	TRBD2	TRBJ2-3	NA	TGTGCCAGCAGCCCCGGGGTAGCTAGCGGGAATTCAGATACGCAGTATTTT	CASSPGVASGNSDTQYF
TRBV27	NA	TRBJ2-7	NA	TGTGCCAGCAGTTTATCGATGGAGGAATACGAGCAGTACTTC	CASSLSMEEYEQYF
TRBV27	NA	TRBJ2-7	NA	TGTGCCAGCAGTTCGCTTGAAGGGAGCGAGCAGTACTTC	CASSSLEGSEQYF
TRBV29-1	TRBD2	TRBJ2-7	NA	TGCAGCGTCTGGGGGGGGAGCTCCTACGAGCAGTACTTC	CSVWGGSSYEQYF
TRBV9	TRBD1	TRBJ2-1	NA	TGTGCCAGCAGCGTAGATGGGACAGGGGACAATGAGCAGTTCTTC	CASSVDGTGDNEQFF
TRBV5-6	NA	TRBJ2-1	NA	TGTGCCAGCAGCGAGGGACTGAGCTCCTACAATGAGCAGTTCTTC	CASSEGLSSYNEQFF
TRBV6-6	TRBD1	TRBJ2-7	NA	TGTGCCAGCAGTTACGGGACAGGGGATAGGAACGAGCAGTACTTC	CASSYGTGDRNEQYF
TRBV28	TRBD1	TRBJ2-7	NA	TGTGCCTCCCAACAGGGGGATTACGAGCAGTACTTC	CASQQGDYEQYF
TRBV6-1	NA	TRBJ1-1	NA	TGTGCCAGCAGTGACAGCCTGAACACTGAAGCTTTCTTT	CASSDSLNTEAFF
TRBV2	NA	TRBJ1-5	NA	TGTGCCAGCAGTGAAGGGACGGTGCAGCATTTT	CASSEGTVQHF
TRBV4-1	NA	TRBJ2-7	NA	TGCGCCAGCAGCCAAGACAACCTACCGGGGCAGCAGTACTTC	CASSQDNLPGQQYF
TRBV6-5	TRBD1	TRBJ1-5	NA	TGTGCCAGCAGCTGGACAGGGCCTCATCAGCCCCAGCATTTT	CASSWTGPHQPQHF
TRBV4-3	NA	TRBJ1-4	NA	TGCGCCAGCAGCCAAGATATGGGACGGCGAACTAATGAAAAACTGTTTTTT	CASSQDMGRRTNEKLFF
TRBV30	TRBD2	TRBJ2-5	NA	TGTGCCTGGAGTGGAGAAATAGCGGGAGGGCCGTCTGGAGAGACCCAGTACTTC	CAWSGEIAGGPSGETQYF
TRBV14	TRBD2	TRBJ2-7	NA	TGTGCCAGCAGCCAACTAGCGGGCGCCTACGAGCAGTACTTC	CASSQLAGAYEQYF
TRBV27	NA	TRBJ1-1	NA	TGTGCCAGCAGTCACTCAATAAAGACATTGAACACTGAAGCTTTCTTT	CASSHSIKTLNTEAFF